This TCR beta chain was found in a study of monozygotic twins with inflammatory bowel disease. TCRdb re-called the 5' RACE reads and shows each CDR3 protein once, DNA omitted. The repertoire table contains more than 100,000 distinct CDR3 sequences. Germline V gene data show CDR1 as DFQATT and CDR2 as SNEGSKA (reference sequence). The CDR3 is 11 residues long. Sequencing used blood. The clonotype originates from a human donor with ulcerative colitis or Crohn's disease, or a healthy co-twin of an affected twin (not recorded which). This chain connects TRBV20-1 to TRBJ1-2; absent DNA, TCRdb's TRBD1 call cannot be checked. The CDR3 spells CNSYRGQGYTF.